One sample yielded the 29 T cell receptor beta chains listed below, sequenced in a study of blood T cell repertoires in COVID-19. Assay: immunoSEQ multiplex PCR; the TCRdb copy retains only in-frame clones and omits some. The sample has around 300,000 clones, approximately 90% seen once. Sequences were obtained from PBMCs or T cells enriched from blood (not recorded which). These receptors came from a woman aged 55-69 years in a cohort exposed to, infected with or recovered from COVID-19 (not recorded which).

This rearrangement joins TRBV5-4 to TRBJ2-1, with D hard to call. The CDR3 covers 15 residues. The V gene's germline CDR1 is SGHNT and CDR2 YYREEE (reference sequence). The ends were cut back, 2 bases at V and 3 bases at J, with 12 bases in the middle. The CDR3 coding sequence is TGTGCCAGCAGCTTTGGTCTAGAAATCTACAATGAGCAGTTCTTC. Amino acids: CASSFGLEIYNEQFF. The entire variable domain, with the rest obtained from reference TRBV5-4 and TRBJ2-1, is as follows: ETGVTQSPTHLIKTRGQQVTLRCSSQSGHNTVSWYQQALGQGPQFIFQYYREEENGRGNFPPRFSGLQFPNYSSELNVNALELDDSALYLCASSFGLEIYNEQFFGPGTRLTVL.

The chain employs TRBV29-1 and TRBJ1-4, with TRBD1 matching 8 bases. Trimming took 6 bases from V and 6 from J; bases not matched to a gene: 3. There are 12 residues in the CDR3. Germline V gene data show CDR1 as SQVTM and CDR2 as ANQGSEA. The CDR3 reads CSVRGQDEKLFF. The CDR3, as DNA: TGCAGCGTCCGGGGACAGGATGAAAAACTGTTTTTT.

The chain uses TRBV5-6 and TRBJ1-2, with 12 bases fitting TRBD1. The germline gives CDR1 SGHDT, CDR2 YYEEEE. The CDR3 is 18 amino acids. With 5 bases clipped from V and 2 bases from J, the junction kept 13 bases outside the gene matches. Here the CDR3 reads CASSYYRDRGPGNYGYTF. CDR3 DNA sequence: TGTGCCAGCAGTTATTACCGGGACAGGGGGCCTGGAAACTATGGCTACACCTTC.

This chain links TRBV7-9 with TRBJ2-5, with TRBD1 as a possible D gene (6 bases). Trimming cost V 3 bases and J 2 bases, with 10 bases left between them. The CDR3 length is 14 residues. Per germline, CDR1 SEHNR and CDR2 FQNEAQ (reference sequence). This chain's CDR3 is CASSFFGQQETQYF. The CDR3 DNA reads as TGTGCCAGCAGCTTCTTCGGACAGCAAGAGACCCAGTACTTC.

The rearrangement uses TRBV19 and TRBJ2-7; 10 bases are shared with TRBD2. CDR1 is LNHDA and CDR2 is SQIVND in the germline V gene (reference sequence). Trimming cost V 5 bases and J 10 bases; bases outside gene matches: 11. The CDR3 totals 14 residues. CDR3 DNA: TGTGCCAGTAGTCCCGTAGCGGGAGGCCCGCCTCAGTACTTC. Translating gives CASSPVAGGPPQYF.

This sequence joins TRBV27 and TRBJ2-1; TRBD1 agrees at 7 bases. Germline V lookup: CDR1 MNHEY, CDR2 SMNVEV (reference sequence). V was clipped by 6 bases and J by 4 bases; unmatched bases: 18. This CDR3 region has 18 residues. In DNA form, the CDR3 reads TGTGCCAGCAGGGGCGGGTCTCTCTTAGGGGGCCAATACAATGAGCAGTTCTTC. The encoded protein is CASRGGSLLGGQYNEQFF.

The chain carries TRBV15 and TRBJ1-2, with a tentative D call TRBD1 (6 bases). The CDR3 runs 15 residues. V lost 0 bases and J lost 4, with 12 bases in between. CDR1 and CDR2 from the germline V gene are LNHNV and YYDKDF (reference sequence). CDR3 loop: CATSRDLTGAYGYTF. The CDR3 DNA reads TGTGCCACCAGCAGAGATCTGACAGGAGCCTATGGCTACACCTTC.

The genes are TRBV7-2 and TRBJ2-7; 8 positions agree with TRBD2. Germline assignment: CDR1 SGHTA and CDR2 FQGNSA. The CDR3 runs to 17 residues. Trimming removed 1 base from V and 2 bases from J; junction bases left unmatched: 10. In nucleotides, the CDR3 is TGTGCCAGCAGCTTAGTAGGAGGGCCGGGAGGGCCCTACGAGCAGTACTTC. It specifies CASSLVGGPGGPYEQYF.

The chain recombines TRBV9 with TRBJ2-3, with TRBD2 identical over 12 bases. This CDR3 is built from 16 residues. The germline V gene has CDR1 SGDLS and CDR2 YYNGEE. Trimming cost V 0 bases and J 5 bases; bases outside gene matches: 4. The CDR3 spells CASSVVASGRVDTQYF. Written as DNA, the CDR3 is TGTGCCAGCAGCGTAGTCGCTAGCGGGAGGGTAGATACGCAGTATTTT.

V usage is TRBV18 and J usage is TRBJ2-7, with 7 bases matching TRBD1. There are 12 residues in the CDR3. The J segment lost 2 bases and the V segment lost 8 bases, leaving 3 bases of the junction unmatched. Germline V gene lookup returns CDR1 KGHSH and CDR2 LQKENI. CDR3 protein: CASRDSPYEQYF. The CDR3 coding sequence is TGTGCCAGCCGGGACAGTCCCTACGAGCAGTACTTC.

This chain connects TRBV7-2 to TRBJ2-3, with 8 nucleotides matching TRBD2. The CDR3 loop spans 15 amino acids. The V and J ends lost 1 base and 5 bases, in that order; junction bases with no gene match: 5. The germline V gene has CDR1 SGHTA and CDR2 FQGNSA. The CDR3 is CASSLVSGNQDTQYF. CDR3 bases: TGTGCCAGCAGCTTAGTTAGCGGGAATCAAGATACGCAGTATTTT. Full variable domain (outside the CDR3, taken from reference TRBV7-2 and TRBJ2-3): GAGVSQSPSNKVTEKGKDVELRCDPISGHTALYWYRQSLGQGLEFLIYFQGNSAPDKSGLPSDRFSAERTGGSVSTLTIQRTQQEDSAVYLCASSLVSGNQDTQYFGPGTRLTVL.

The chain is built from TRBV30 and TRBJ1-1; D unclear. Trimming removed 4 bases at V and 7 bases at J, with 10 bases between. The CDR3 loop spans 11 amino acids. Germline V gives CDR1 GTSNPN, CDR2 SVGIG (reference sequence). CDR3 in DNA: TGTGCCTGGATAGGAGGGATTGAAGCTTTCTTT. This sequence encodes CAWIGGIEAFF. The complete variable domain, with remaining parts taken from reference TRBV30 and TRBJ1-1, reads SQTIHQWPATLVQPVGSPLSLECTVEGTSNPNLYWYRQAAGRGLQLLFYSVGIGQISSEVPQNLSASRPQDRQFILSSKKLLLSDSGFYLCAWIGGIEAFFGQGTRLTVV.

The V call is TRBV5-1, the J call TRBJ2-7; a possible D gene is TRBD1 (6 bases). The germline V and J ends were trimmed by 1 base and 7 bases, with 18 bases remaining between them. Germline loops: CDR1 SGHRS, CDR2 YFSETQ. The CDR3 length is 15 residues. In DNA, the CDR3 is TGCGCCAGCAGCTTGTTACCCAGGGGTGTTGGGGAGCAGTACTTC. Its protein is CASSLLPRGVGEQYF.

This clone showed up just a few times. CDR3 protein: CASSYRGLATYEQYF. The CDR3 DNA reads TGTGCCAGCAGTTACAGAGGACTAGCTACCTACGAGCAGTACTTC. The chain has TRBV6-2 or TRBV6-3 and TRBJ2-7; 8 bases map to TRBD2. Germline CDR1 MNHEY, CDR2 SVGEGT. The CDR3 sequence is 15 residues long. The trim removed 2 bases at V and 2 bases at J, leaving 5 bases unmatched.

The chain links TRBV19 to TRBJ1-2; TRBD1 matches at 7 bases. This CDR3 comprises 13 residues. Looked up from germline, CDR1 is LNHDA and CDR2 is SQIVND (reference sequence). The V gene end was trimmed by 8 bases and the J gene end by 8 bases; junction bases not matched to a gene: 11. The CDR3 DNA reads as TGTGCCAGTGATGGGACAGACGATTTCGGCTACACCTTC. It specifies CASDGTDDFGYTF.

The chain recombines TRBV6-4 with TRBJ1-2; D is perhaps TRBD1 (6 bases). V lost 6 bases and J lost 4, with 18 bases in between. The CDR3 totals 15 residues. CDR1 and CDR2 (germline): MRHNA, SNTAGT. The CDR3 sequence is CASRASQGKGYGYTF. DNA for the CDR3: TGTGCCAGCAGGGCATCTCAGGGGAAAGGCTATGGCTACACCTTC.

Of note for this clone: As the CDR3 is not closed by the conserved phenylalanine or tryptophan, this likely results from a read error. The limits of the CDR3 on the DNA are not certain, so only TCRdb's listed CDR3 is given. The chain uses TRBV7-6 and TRBJ1-4; TRBD1 was called by the table and not checked on the DNA. The germline V gene encodes CDR1 SGHVS and CDR2 FNYEAQ. The CDR3 is 11 amino acids in total, end residues counted. CDR3 loop: CASTLCRDTIS.

The chain links TRBV18 to TRBJ1-3; D is possibly TRBD1 (6 bases). V gave up 2 bases and J gave up 4 bases, with 9 bases separating them. Germline V gene lookup returns CDR1 KGHSH and CDR2 LQKENI. The CDR3 covers 14 residues. The DNA for the CDR3 is TGTGCCAGCTCACCAGAGGGGACAGGAAACACCATATATTTT. It is translated as CASSPEGTGNTIYF.

V usage is TRBV7-8 and J usage is TRBJ1-1; 8 bases match TRBD1. Trimming took 5 bases from V and 6 from J; bases not matched to a gene: 8. This CDR3 is 14 amino acids long. Germline CDR1 and CDR2: SGHVS and FQNEAQ. CDR3 bases: TGTGCCAGCAGCAGGGACAGGCTGTTCGCTGAAGCTTTCTTT. This gives the protein CASSRDRLFAEAFF.

The chain employs TRBV18 and TRBJ2-7, with no clear D. This CDR3 has 15 amino acids. The V end lost 2 bases, the J end lost 2 bases, and 13 bases lay between the germline ends. CDR1 KGHSH and CDR2 LQKENI come from the germline V gene. The CDR3 region has the DNA TGTGCCAGCTCACCATACCCAAGCGCGCCCTACGAGCAGTACTTC. Protein product: CASSPYPSAPYEQYF.

The V gene is TRBV28, the J gene TRBJ1-2; TRBD1 matches 8 bases. V dropped 6 bases and J dropped 4; count of bases not matched to a gene: 13. CDR3 size: 16 residues. Germline V gene sequence: CDR1 MDHEN, CDR2 SYDVKM. CDR3 loop: CASSYVDRGQPYGYTF. CDR3 bases: TGTGCCAGCAGCTATGTCGACAGGGGCCAACCCTATGGCTACACCTTC.

V usage is TRBV5-4 and J usage is TRBJ1-2; TRBD1 is a possible D gene (6 bases). This CDR3 has 15 residues. The germline V gene encodes CDR1 SGHNT and CDR2 YYREEE (reference sequence). Deletions cut 6 bases from V and 4 bases from J, with 19 bases between. CDR3 loop: CASTPSPDSRYGYTF. Here the CDR3 DNA reads TGTGCCAGCACTCCGAGCCCGGACAGCCGCTATGGCTACACCTTC.

This rearrangement joins TRBV2 to TRBJ2-3; D is uncertain. The V and J ends lost 3 bases and 1 base respectively, with 11 bases between them. This CDR3 comprises 15 residues. The germline CDR1 and CDR2 sequences are SNHLY and FYNNEI. CDR3 protein: CASSDHGTGTDTQYF. In nucleotides, the CDR3 is TGTGCCAGCAGTGACCATGGCACCGGCACAGATACGCAGTATTTT.

CDR3 DNA sequence: TGTGCCAGCAGCCAAGCTCTAGCGCCGTACAATGAGCAGTTCTTC. Translation gives CASSQALAPYNEQFF. The chain is built from TRBV3-1 (or the pseudogene TRBV3-2) and TRBJ2-1; perhaps TRBD2 as D (6 bases). V lost 1 base and J 4 bases, leaving 11 bases between the germline ends. From germline, CDR1 is LGHDT and CDR2 YNNKEL (reference sequence). The CDR3 covers 15 residues.

The chain has TRBV24-1 and TRBJ2-4; D gene unclear. V was pared by 4 bases and J by 3 bases, with 6 bases between. CDR1 and CDR2 from the germline V gene are KGHDR and SFDVKD. The CDR3 is made up of 13 amino acids. The CDR3 protein is CATSESGKNIQYF. CDR3 bases: TGTGCCACCAGTGAGAGTGGCAAAAACATTCAGTACTTC.

The table lists this clone with a count of one. The gene calls are TRBV11-2 and TRBJ2-7, with 10 bases lining up with TRBD1. Per the germline V gene, CDR1 is SGHAT and CDR2 is FQNNGV. V trimming: 1 base; J trimming: 5 bases; junction bases outside the gene matches: 11. This CDR3 is built from 17 residues. CDR3 region: CASSLGVLGQGINEQYF. CDR3 in DNA: TGTGCCAGCAGCTTAGGTGTTCTGGGACAGGGGATTAACGAGCAGTACTTC. The variable domain in full, with the rest retrieved from reference TRBV11-2 and TRBJ2-7, is EAGVAQSPRYKIIEKRQSVAFWCNPISGHATLYWYQQILGQGPKLLIQFQNNGVVDDSQLPKDRFSAERLKGVDSTLKIQPAKLEDSAVYLCASSLGVLGQGINEQYFGPGTRLTVT.

The rearrangement uses TRBV27 and TRBJ1-2, with D uncertain. The germline V and J ends were trimmed by 6 bases and 4 bases, with 12 bases remaining between them. Per the germline V gene, CDR1 is MNHEY and CDR2 is SMNVEV (reference sequence). This CDR3 is 13 amino acids long. The CDR3 DNA is TGTGCCAGCAGCGTACAAGAGGGCTATGGCTACACCTTC. Translation gives CASSVQEGYGYTF.

In this sample, this clone turned up a few times. The chain uses TRBV6-5 and TRBJ1-2, with 7 bases matching TRBD1. CDR3 length equals 13 residues. J lost 7 bases, V lost 5 bases, and 7 bases had no gene match. Per the germline V gene, CDR1 is MNHEY and CDR2 is SVGAGI. CDR3 in amino acids: CASSKQGWGGYTF. DNA of the CDR3: TGTGCCAGCAGTAAACAGGGGTGGGGTGGCTACACCTTC.

The J gene is TRBJ2-7, the V gene TRBV4-2; weak D call: TRBD1 (6 bases). Trimming pared 0 bases from V and 3 bases from J, leaving 12 bases between. In germline, CDR1 is LGHNA, CDR2 YNFKEQ. There are 15 residues in the CDR3. For the CDR3, the DNA is TGTGCCAGCAGCCAAGACGCAGGGGCGGGCTACGAGCAGTACTTC. As protein: CASSQDAGAGYEQYF.